A single T cell receptor beta chain is shown here with its context. Antigen unknown. This specimen belongs to a study of long-term antiretroviral therapy in people with HIV. The CDR3 loop spans 13 amino acids. CDR1 is MNHNY, CDR2 SVGAGI, per germline (reference sequence). Trimming stripped 4 bases from V and 5 bases from J, with 11 bases between. Survey level was the resolution at which the v3.0 immunoSEQ assay ran. Assay: immunoSEQ multiplex PCR; the TCRdb copy retains only in-frame clones and omits some. The sample records tens of thousands of clones, 91% being singletons. General study points: The range of CDR3 lengths in HIV repertoires proved narrower than that found in controls.

The starting material was unsorted PBMCs, obtained 3.1 years after starting antiretroviral therapy. This TCR came from a young man with HIV. V gene TRBV6-6 combines with J gene TRBJ1-2, with D possibly TRBD1 on 5 matching bases. CDR3 nucleotide sequence: TGTGCCAGCAGTTTTCGGAGGGGATATGGCTACACCTTC. This gives the protein CASSFRRGYGYTF.